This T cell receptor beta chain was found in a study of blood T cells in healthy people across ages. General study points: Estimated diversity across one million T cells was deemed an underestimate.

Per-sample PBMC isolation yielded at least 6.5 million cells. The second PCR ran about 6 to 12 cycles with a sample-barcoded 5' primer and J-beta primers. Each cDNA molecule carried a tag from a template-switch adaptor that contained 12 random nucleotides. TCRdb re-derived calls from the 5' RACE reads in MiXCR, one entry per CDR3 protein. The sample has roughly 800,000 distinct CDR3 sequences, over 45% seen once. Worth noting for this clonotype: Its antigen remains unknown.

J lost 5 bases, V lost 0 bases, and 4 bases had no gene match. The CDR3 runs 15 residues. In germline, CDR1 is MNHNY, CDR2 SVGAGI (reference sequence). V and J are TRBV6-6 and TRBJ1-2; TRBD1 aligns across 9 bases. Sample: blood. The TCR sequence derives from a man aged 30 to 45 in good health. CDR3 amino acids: CASSYSGQGTYGYTF. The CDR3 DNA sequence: TGTGCCAGCAGTTACTCCGGACAGGGGACATATGGCTACACCTTC.